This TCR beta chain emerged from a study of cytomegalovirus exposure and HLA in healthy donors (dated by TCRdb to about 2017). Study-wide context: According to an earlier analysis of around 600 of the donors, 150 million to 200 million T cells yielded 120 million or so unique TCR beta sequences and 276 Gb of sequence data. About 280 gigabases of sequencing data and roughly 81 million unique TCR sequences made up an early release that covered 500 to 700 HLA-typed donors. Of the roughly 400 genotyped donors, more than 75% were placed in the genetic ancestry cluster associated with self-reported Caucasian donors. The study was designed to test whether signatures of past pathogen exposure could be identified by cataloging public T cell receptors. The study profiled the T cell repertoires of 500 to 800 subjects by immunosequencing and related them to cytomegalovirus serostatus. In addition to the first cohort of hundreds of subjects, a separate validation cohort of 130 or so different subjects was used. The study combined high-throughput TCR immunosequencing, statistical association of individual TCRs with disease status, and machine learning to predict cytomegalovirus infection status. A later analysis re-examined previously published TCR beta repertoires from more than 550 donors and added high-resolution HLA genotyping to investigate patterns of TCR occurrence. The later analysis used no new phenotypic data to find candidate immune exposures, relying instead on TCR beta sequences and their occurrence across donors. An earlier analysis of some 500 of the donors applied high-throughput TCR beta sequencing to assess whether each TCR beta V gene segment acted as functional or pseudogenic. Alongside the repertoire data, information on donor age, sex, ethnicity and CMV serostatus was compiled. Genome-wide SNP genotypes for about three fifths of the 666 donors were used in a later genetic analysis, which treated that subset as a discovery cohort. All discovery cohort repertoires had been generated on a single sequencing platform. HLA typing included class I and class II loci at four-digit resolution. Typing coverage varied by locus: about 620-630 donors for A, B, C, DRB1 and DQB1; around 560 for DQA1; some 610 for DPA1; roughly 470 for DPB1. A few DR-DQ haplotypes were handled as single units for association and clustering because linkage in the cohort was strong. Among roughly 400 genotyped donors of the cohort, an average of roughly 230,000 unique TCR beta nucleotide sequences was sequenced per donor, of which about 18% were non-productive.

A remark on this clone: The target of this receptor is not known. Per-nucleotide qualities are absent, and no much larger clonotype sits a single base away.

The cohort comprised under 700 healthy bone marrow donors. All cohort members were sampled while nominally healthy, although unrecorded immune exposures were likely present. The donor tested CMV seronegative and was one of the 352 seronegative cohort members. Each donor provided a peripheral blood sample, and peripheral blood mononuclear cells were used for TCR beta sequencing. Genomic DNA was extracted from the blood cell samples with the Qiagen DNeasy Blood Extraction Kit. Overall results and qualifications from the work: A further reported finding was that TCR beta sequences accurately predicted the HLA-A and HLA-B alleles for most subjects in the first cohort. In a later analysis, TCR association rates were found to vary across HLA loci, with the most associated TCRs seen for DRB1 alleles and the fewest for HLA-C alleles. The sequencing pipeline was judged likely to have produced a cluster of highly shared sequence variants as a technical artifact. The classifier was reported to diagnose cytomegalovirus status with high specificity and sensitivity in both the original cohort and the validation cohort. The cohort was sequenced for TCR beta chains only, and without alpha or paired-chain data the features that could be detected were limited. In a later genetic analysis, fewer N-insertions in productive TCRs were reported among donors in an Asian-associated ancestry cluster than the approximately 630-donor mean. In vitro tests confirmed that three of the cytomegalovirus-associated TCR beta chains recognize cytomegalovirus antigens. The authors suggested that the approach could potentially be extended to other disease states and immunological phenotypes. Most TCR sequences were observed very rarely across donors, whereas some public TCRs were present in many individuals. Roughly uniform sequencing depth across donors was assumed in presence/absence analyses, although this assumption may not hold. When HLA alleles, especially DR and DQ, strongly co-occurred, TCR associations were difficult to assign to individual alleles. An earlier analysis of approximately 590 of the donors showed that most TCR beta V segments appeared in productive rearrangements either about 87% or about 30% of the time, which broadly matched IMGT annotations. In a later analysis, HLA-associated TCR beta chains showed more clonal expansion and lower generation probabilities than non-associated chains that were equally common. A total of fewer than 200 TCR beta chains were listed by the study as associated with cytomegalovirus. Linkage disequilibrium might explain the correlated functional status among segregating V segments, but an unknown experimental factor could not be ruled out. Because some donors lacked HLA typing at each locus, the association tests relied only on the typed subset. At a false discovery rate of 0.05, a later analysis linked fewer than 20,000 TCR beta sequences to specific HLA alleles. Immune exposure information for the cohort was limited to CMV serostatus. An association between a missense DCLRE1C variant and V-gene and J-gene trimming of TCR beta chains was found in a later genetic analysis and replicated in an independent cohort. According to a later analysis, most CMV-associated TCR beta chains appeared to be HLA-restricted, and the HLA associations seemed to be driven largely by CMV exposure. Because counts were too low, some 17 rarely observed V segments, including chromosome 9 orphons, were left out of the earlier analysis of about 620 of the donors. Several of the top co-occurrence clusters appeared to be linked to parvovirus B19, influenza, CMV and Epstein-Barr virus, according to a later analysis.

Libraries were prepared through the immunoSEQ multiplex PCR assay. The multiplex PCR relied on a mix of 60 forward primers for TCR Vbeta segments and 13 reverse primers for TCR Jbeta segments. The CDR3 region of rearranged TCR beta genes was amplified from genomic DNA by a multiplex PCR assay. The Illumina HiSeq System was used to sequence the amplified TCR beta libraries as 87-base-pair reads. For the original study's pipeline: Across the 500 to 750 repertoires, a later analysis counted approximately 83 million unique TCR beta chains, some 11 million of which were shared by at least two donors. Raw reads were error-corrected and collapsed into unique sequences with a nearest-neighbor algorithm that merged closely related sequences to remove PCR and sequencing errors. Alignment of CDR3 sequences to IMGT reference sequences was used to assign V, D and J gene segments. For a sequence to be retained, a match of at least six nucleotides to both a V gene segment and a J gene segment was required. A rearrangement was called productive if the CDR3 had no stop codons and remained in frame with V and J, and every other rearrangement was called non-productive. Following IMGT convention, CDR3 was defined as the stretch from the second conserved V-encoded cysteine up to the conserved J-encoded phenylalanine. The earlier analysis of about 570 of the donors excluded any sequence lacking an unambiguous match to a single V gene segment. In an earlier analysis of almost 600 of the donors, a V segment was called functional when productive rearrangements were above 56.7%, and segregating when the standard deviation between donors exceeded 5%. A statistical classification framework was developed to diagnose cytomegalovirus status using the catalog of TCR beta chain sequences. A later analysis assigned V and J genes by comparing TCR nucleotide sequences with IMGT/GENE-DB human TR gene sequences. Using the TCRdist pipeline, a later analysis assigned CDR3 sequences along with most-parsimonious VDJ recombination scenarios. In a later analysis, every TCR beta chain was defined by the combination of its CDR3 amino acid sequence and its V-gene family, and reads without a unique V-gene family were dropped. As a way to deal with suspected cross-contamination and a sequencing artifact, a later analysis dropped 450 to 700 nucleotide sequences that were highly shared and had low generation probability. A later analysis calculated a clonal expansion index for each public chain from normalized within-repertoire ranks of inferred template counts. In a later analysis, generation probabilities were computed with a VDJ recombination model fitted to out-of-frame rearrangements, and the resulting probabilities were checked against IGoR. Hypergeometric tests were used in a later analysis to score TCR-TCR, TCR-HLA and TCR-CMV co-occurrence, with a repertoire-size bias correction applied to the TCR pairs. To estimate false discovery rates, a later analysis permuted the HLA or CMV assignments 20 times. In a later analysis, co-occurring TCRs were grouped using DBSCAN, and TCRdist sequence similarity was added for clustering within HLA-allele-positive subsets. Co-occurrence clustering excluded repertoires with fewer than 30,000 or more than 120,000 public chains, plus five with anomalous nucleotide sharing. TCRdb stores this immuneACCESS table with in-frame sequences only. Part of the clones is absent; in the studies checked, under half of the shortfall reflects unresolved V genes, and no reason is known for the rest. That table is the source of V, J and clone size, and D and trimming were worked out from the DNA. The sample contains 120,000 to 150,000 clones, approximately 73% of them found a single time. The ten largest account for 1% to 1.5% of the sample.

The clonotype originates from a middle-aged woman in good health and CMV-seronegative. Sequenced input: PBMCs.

CDR3 loop: CASSFRGSQETQYF. DNA sequence: TGTGCCAGCAGTTTTCGGGGGAGTCAAGAGACCCAGTACTTC. The chain is assembled from TRBV27 and TRBJ2-5; a weak D assignment points to TRBD2 (6 bases agree). Taken from the germline V gene (reference sequence), the CDR1 and CDR2 loops are MNHEY and SMNVEV. Spanning cysteine to phenylalanine, the CDR3 consists of 14 amino acids. Left in the record is the CDR3 DNA by itself, 42 bases read in frame from the first base. Cut back by 3 bases and 2 bases, the V and J ends lie 10 bases apart.